Sequencing of this TCR beta chain was carried out in a study of T-cell memory formation after mild COVID-19. Whole-study context: For the most part, TCR clusters were specific to one donor.

This clonotype was found a few times. The antigen remains unidentified. UMIs and sample barcodes were carried by the TCR alpha and TCR beta cDNA libraries that 5'RACE produced using constant-segment primers. Using its own MiXCR run on the 5' RACE reads, TCRdb lists one record per CDR3 protein. Among around 310,000 distinct CDR3 sequences, 14% were seen once, and the ten largest hold roughly a fifth. Study-wide findings and caveats: Contracting clones, day 15 to 85, had balanced CD4/CD8, and later expanders favored CD4+.

This CDR3 comprises 19 residues. With 2 bases removed from V and 0 bases from J, the gap between germline ends came to 20 bases. The sequenced sample was PBMCs or a T cell subset sorted from them (not recorded which). The source of this sequence is a man aged 18 to 30 who had mild COVID-19 (a few samples of this study predate the infection). Cell type and time point are not known. The chain joins TRBV23-1 to TRBJ1-5; a weak D match, TRBD1 (5 bases). TRBV23-1 is designated an ORF whose function remains uncertain. CDR3 DNA: TGCGCCAGCAGTCAAACGGGAATACAGGAGTGGTATAGCAATCAGCCCCAGCATTTT. This codes for CASSQTGIQEWYSNQPQHF.